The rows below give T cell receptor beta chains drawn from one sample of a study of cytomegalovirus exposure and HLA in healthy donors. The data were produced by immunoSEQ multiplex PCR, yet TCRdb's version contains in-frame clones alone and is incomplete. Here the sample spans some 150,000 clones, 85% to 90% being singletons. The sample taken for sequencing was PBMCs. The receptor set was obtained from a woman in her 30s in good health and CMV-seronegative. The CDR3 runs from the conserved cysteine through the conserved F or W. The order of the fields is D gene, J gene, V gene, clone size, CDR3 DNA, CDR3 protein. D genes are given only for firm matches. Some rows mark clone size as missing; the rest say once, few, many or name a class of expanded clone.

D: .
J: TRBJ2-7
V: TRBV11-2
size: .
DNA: TGTGCCAGCAGCACTATCACATACGAGCAGTACTTC
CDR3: CASSTITYEQYF

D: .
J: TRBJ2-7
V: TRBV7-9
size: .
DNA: TGTGCCAGCAGCACCACAGGACGGGCTTACGAGCAGTACTTC
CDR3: CASSTTGRAYEQYF

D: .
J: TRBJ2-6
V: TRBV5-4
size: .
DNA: TGTGCCAGCAGCTTCAGGGGAGCTGGGGCCAACGTCCTGACTTTC
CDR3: CASSFRGAGANVLTF

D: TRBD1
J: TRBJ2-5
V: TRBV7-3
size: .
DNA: TGTGCCAGCAGCCGAGGGACAGGACAGGCCCGACCGCAAGAGACCCAGTACTTC
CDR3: CASSRGTGQARPQETQYF

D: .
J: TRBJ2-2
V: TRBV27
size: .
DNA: TGTGCCAGCAGTTCCAGGACAGTCACCGGGGAGCTGTTTTTT
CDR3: CASSSRTVTGELFF

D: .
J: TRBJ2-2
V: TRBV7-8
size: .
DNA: TGTGCCAGCAGCCGCAGGGACACCGGGGAGCTGTTTTTT
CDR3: CASSRRDTGELFF

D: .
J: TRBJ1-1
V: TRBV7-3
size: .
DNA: TGTGCCAGCAGCTCCGACAGGAACACTGAAGCTTTCTTT
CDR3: CASSSDRNTEAFF

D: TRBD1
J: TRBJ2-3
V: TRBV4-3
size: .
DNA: TGCGCCAGCAGCCCAGAGCGGACAGGGGGCGAAGATACGCAGTATTTT
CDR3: CASSPERTGGEDTQYF

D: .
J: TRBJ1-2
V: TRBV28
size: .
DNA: TGTGCCAGCAGTTTGGGGCGAAACTATGGCTACACCTTC
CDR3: CASSLGRNYGYTF

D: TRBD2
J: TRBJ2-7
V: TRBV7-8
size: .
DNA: TGTGCCAGCAGCGCCTCGGAGCGGGGGAACGAGCAGTACTTC
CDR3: CASSASERGNEQYF

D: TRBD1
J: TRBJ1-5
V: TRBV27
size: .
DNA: TGTGCCAGCAGTTCTGCGACAGGGGGGTATCAGCCCCAGCATTTT
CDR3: CASSSATGGYQPQHF

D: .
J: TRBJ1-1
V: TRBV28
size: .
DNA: TGTGCCAGCAGTTCCCACGTAGGGGGTAGCACTGAAGCTTTCTTT
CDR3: CASSSHVGGSTEAFF

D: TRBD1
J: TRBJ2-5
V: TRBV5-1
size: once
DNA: TGCGCCAGCAGCTTATCTGTGGGACAGGGAGCGGAGACCCAGTACTTC
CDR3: CASSLSVGQGAETQYF

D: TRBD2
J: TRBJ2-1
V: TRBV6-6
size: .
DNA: TGTGCCAGCAGCCCATTGGGGGGAGCGGGAGGATTCTTC
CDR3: CASSPLGGAGGFF

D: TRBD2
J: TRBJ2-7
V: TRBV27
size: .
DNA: TGTGCCAGCAGCTTGGGGACTAGCGGGGGGGGTTTCGACGAGCAGTACTTC
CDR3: CASSLGTSGGGFDEQYF

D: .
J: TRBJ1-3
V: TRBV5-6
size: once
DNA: TGTGCCAGCAGCTTGGCTGACGCGGGGTATGGTGGAAACACCATATATTTT
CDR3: CASSLADAGYGGNTIYF

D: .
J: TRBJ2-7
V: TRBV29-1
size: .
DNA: TGCAGCGCACAGGGTGGTAGCAACGAGCAGTACTTC
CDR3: CSAQGGSNEQYF

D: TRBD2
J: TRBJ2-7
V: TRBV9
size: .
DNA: TGTGCCAGCAGCGTAGCCGGGACTAGCGACGAGCAGTACTTC
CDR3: CASSVAGTSDEQYF

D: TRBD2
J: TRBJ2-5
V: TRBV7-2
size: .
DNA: TGTGCCAGCAGCGCCCTGCGGGGGGGCGGGGAGACCCAGTACTTC
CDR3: CASSALRGGGETQYF

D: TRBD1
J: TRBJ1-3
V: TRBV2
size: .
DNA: TGTGCCAGCAGGGCCGACAGGGTTCCTGGAAACACCATATATTTT
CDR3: CASRADRVPGNTIYF

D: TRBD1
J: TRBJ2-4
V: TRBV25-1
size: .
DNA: TGTGCCAGCAGTGAATCAGGGACAGGGCACAAAAACATTCAGTACTTC
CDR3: CASSESGTGHKNIQYF

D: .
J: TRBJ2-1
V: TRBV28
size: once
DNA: TGTGCCAGCAGTTTATTAGACAATGAGCAGTTCTTC
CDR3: CASSLLDNEQFF

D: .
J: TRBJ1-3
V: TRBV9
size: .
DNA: TGTGCCAGCAGCGTAGAATGGGGGGAATCTGCTGGAAACACCATATATTTT
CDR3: CASSVEWGESAGNTIYF

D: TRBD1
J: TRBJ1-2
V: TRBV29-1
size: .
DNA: TGCAGCGTTGTTGGCCCCCCGGGACAGGGGTCCTATGGCTACACCTTC
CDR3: CSVVGPPGQGSYGYTF

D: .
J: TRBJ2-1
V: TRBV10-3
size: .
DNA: TGTGCCATCACCCCCTCAGACTACAATGAGCAGTTCTTC
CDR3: CAITPSDYNEQFF

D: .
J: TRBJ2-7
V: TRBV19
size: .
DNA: TGTGCCAGTAGTATGGTTGGGCAGAACTCCTACGAGCAGTACTTC
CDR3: CASSMVGQNSYEQYF

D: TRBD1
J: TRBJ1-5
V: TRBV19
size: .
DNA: TGTGCCAGTAGTTTGGACCCAGGGGGCGGTCAGCCCCAGCATTTT
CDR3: CASSLDPGGGQPQHF

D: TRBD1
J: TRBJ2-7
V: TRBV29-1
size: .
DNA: TGCAGCGTTGAAGAGCGACAGGGAAGAGCCTACGAGCAGTACTTC
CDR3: CSVEERQGRAYEQYF

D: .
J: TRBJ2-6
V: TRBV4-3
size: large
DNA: TGCGCCAGCAGCCAAGACCTAGGTTCTGGGGCCAACGTCCTGACTTTC
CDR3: CASSQDLGSGANVLTF

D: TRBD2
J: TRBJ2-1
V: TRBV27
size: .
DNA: TGTGCCAGCAGGGGACTAGCGGGAGGGCCGACAAGGAGGCAGTTCTTC
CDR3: CASRGLAGGPTRRQFF

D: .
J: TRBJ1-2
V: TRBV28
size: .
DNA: TGTGCCAGCAGTTTTATACCCCCCAACGGTTTCTATGGCTACACCTTC
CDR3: CASSFIPPNGFYGYTF

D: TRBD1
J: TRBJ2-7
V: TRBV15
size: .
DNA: TGTGCCACCAGCAGCCTAGGACAGGGGAACTACGAGCAGTACTTC
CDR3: CATSSLGQGNYEQYF

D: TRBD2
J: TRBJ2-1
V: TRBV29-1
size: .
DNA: TGCAGCGATTGGGGACTAGCCTACAATGAGCAGTTCTTC
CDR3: CSDWGLAYNEQFF

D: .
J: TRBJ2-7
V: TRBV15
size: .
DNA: TGTGCCACCAGCAGAGTGGGAGTAATGGTCTACGAGCAGTACTTC
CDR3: CATSRVGVMVYEQYF

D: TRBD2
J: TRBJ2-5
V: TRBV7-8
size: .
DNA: TGTGCCAGCAGCGTGGGACTAGCGGGAGGAAAGACCCAGTACTTC
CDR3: CASSVGLAGGKTQYF

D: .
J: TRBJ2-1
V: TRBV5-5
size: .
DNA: TGTGCCAGCAGCCCCCCAGGGCATGAGCAGTTCTTC
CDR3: CASSPPGHEQFF

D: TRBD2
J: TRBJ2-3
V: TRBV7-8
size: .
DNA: TGTGCCAGCAGCTTGTTGCCGGGGGGACTAGCGGGGGAGGTGACTCATACGCAGTATTTT
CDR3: CASSLLPGGLAGEVTHTQYF

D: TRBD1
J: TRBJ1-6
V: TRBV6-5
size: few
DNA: TGTGCCAGCAGTTACCTGGGTCGGACAGGGAATTCACCCCTCCACTTT
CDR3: CASSYLGRTGNSPLHF

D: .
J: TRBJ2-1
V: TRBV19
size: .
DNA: TGTGCCAGTAGCGTCATCGGGGGAACTAAGTACAATGAGCAGTTCTTC
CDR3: CASSVIGGTKYNEQFF

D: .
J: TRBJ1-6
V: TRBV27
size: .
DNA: TGTGCCAGCAGTTTTAGGGGAAAGAATTCACCCCTCCACTTT
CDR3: CASSFRGKNSPLHF

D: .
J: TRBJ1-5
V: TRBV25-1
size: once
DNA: TGTGCCAGCAGTGATGGGGCCGAGGCCCAGCCCCAGCATTTT
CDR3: CASSDGAEAQPQHF

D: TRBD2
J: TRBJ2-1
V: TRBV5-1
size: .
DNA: TGCGCCAGCAGCTTGGATAGCGGGCGGAATGAGCAGTTCTTC
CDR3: CASSLDSGRNEQFF

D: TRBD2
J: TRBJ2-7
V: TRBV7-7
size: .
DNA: TGTGCTAGCAGCCGTAGGGGGACTAGCGGGAGAAAGTACTACGAGCAGTACTTC
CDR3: CASSRRGTSGRKYYEQYF

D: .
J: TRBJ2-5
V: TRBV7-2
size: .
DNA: TGTGCCAGCAGCACCGGGAGTAATTGGGCAGAGACCCAGTACTTC
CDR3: CASSTGSNWAETQYF

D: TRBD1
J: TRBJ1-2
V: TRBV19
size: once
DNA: TGTGCCAGTAGACCCCCGGGACAGCCACAGGCAGGCTACACCTTC
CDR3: CASRPPGQPQAGYTF

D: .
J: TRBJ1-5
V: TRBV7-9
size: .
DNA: TGTGCCAGCAGCTTAGGAGGGTCGGGCAATCAGCCCCAGCATTTT
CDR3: CASSLGGSGNQPQHF

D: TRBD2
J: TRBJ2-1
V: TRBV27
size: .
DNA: TGTGCCAGCAGTTTATACAACTGGGGACTAGCCGTCAATGAGCAGTTCTTC
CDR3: CASSLYNWGLAVNEQFF

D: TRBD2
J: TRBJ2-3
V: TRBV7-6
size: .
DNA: TGTGCCAGCAGCTTGACCCCGGGACTAGTAACAGATACGCAGTATTTT
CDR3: CASSLTPGLVTDTQYF

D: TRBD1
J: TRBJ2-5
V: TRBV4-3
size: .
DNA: TGCGCCAGCAGCCAGGGGACAGGGGCGGGAGAGACCCAGTACTTC
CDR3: CASSQGTGAGETQYF

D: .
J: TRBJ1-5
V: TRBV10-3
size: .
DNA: TGTGCCATCAGTCCAAACAATCAGCCCCAGCATTTT
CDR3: CAISPNNQPQHF

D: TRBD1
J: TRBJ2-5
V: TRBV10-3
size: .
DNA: TGTGCCATCACAGACAGGGTTTTGGAGACCCAGTACTTC
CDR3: CAITDRVLETQYF

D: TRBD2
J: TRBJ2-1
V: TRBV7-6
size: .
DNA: TGTGCCAGCAGCTTCGGGACTAGCGGGATATATCGCTCCTACAATGAGCAGTTCTTC
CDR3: CASSFGTSGIYRSYNEQFF

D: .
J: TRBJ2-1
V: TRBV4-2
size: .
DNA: TGTGCCAGCAGCCAAAGGCACGGGGAGTGGTGGCAGTTCTTC
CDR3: CASSQRHGEWWQFF

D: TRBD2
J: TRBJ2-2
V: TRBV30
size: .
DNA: TGTGCCTGGAAAGCGGGAGTACGCACCGGGGAGCTGTTTTTT
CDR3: CAWKAGVRTGELFF

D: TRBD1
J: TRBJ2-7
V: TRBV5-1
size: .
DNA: TGCGCCAGCAGCTTGGCCGGACAATATAACAGGGGGCCCATCTACGAGCAGTACTTC
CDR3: CASSLAGQYNRGPIYEQYF

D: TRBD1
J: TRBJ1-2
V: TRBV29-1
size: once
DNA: TGCAGCACGACGGACAGGGACGGAGGTGATGGCTACACCTTC
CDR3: CSTTDRDGGDGYTF

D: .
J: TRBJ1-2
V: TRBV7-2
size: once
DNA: TGTGCCAGCAGCCCCGGGGGGGCTGGGAAAGGCTACACCTTC
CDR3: CASSPGGAGKGYTF